The present entry profiles one TCR beta chain with its context. Its antigen is not known. An assay was performed, and its level was deep. Sequencing was performed with immunoSEQ multiplex PCR; in TCRdb, only in-frame clones are kept and a portion is missing. The repertoire has a few million clones, roughly 93% of them found once; the top ten carry about 0.39%. The V gene lost 5 bases and the J gene lost 6 bases, with 19 bases spanning the gap. Germline assignment: CDR1 ENHRY and CDR2 SYGVKD. The CDR3 is made up of 15 amino acids. The data originate from a study of shared clonotypes between healthy human individuals. Findings and limits, study-wide: Generation probabilities of non-shared clonotypes were lower (relative to those shared by all four donors).

V usage is TRBV10-3 and J usage is TRBJ1-1; D remains unclear. Sequenced material: naive CD4+ T cells from PBMCs. Subset noted: CD45RA+ positively selected. The clonotype comes from a man between 18 and 29 years old in good health. Some clones in this sample may be carry-over from other donors' samples. CDR3 DNA: TGTGCCATCAGTAGAATTGGGAGGGATAGGTCTGAAGCTTTCTTT. Translated, it gives CAISRIGRDRSEAFF.